Below are 28 T cell receptor beta chains sequenced from a single sample in a study of cytomegalovirus exposure and HLA in healthy donors. The PCR had 60 Vbeta and 13 Jbeta primers. Assay: immunoSEQ multiplex PCR; the TCRdb copy retains only in-frame clones and omits some. The sample holds 75,000 to 100,000 clones, under 80% seen once. The specimen was PBMCs. These TCRs come from a male donor in good health and CMV-seronegative.

This clone has just a few counts. The chain carries TRBV19 and TRBJ1-2; D possibly corresponds to TRBD1 (6 bases). This CDR3 is 17 amino acids long. Looked up from germline, CDR1 is LNHDA and CDR2 is SQIVND (reference sequence). V lost 6 bases and J lost 7, with 27 bases in between. The CDR3 here is CASSAGGNTGFIGGYTF. The CDR3 region has the DNA TGTGCCAGTAGCGCGGGGGGAAATACAGGGTTTATCGGTGGCTACACCTTC.

The chain uses TRBV7-9 and TRBJ1-1, with a tentative D call TRBD1 (5 bases). The CDR3 totals 13 residues. Germline CDR1 and CDR2: SEHNR and FQNEAQ (reference sequence). Deletions cut 5 bases from V and 3 bases from J, with 10 bases between. CDR3 sequence: CASSRGAYTEAFF. In DNA, the CDR3 is TGTGCCAGCAGCCGTGGGGCGTACACTGAAGCTTTCTTT.

This clone appeared a few times. The CDR3 nucleotides are TGTGCCAGCAGCCCGGACAGGGGTAGCTATGGCTACACCTTC. Encoded protein: CASSPDRGSYGYTF. The chain uses TRBV9 and TRBJ1-2, with 9 bases matching TRBD1. The CDR3 is 14 amino acids. Trimming removed 4 bases from V and 4 bases from J; junction bases left unmatched: 5. Germline V lookup: CDR1 SGDLS, CDR2 YYNGEE.

V is TRBV2 and J is TRBJ2-7; D is ambiguous. The CDR3 sequence is 17 residues long. V lost 4 bases, J lost 2 bases, and 21 bases lay in between. Germline loops: CDR1 SNHLY, CDR2 FYNNEI. DNA for the CDR3: TGTGCCAGCAGTGTTCCGAACACAGCCGTAACTCCCTACGAGCAGTACTTC. Protein product: CASSVPNTAVTPYEQYF.

The rearrangement joins TRBV6-1 to TRBJ1-1; tentatively, D is TRBD1 (5 bases). Looked up from germline, CDR1 is MNHNS and CDR2 is SASEGT. The CDR3 contains 15 residues. V lost 4 bases and J lost 6, with 18 bases in between. CDR3 in amino acids: CASSVGTPGLAEAFF. In DNA form, the CDR3 reads TGTGCCAGCAGTGTTGGGACTCCAGGGTTGGCTGAAGCTTTCTTT.

The chain is built from TRBV2 and TRBJ2-7; the match to TRBD1 covers 7 bases. The CDR3 sequence is 14 residues long. Looked up from germline, CDR1 is SNHLY and CDR2 is FYNNEI. Unmatched junction bases numbered 8, after V lost 6 bases and J lost 3 bases. The DNA for the CDR3 is TGTGCCAGCAGGAACTTAGGGGACAGCTACGAGCAGTACTTC. Protein product: CASRNLGDSYEQYF.

J is TRBJ1-5 and V is TRBV4-1; D is perhaps TRBD1 (5 bases). Between the trimmed V and J ends, which lost 3 bases and 4 bases, there was a span of 13 bases. The CDR3 sequence is 15 residues long. Looked up from germline, CDR1 is MGHRA and CDR2 is YSYEKL. CDR3: CASSHREGRNQPQHF. In DNA form, the CDR3 reads TGCGCCAGCAGCCACCGGGAGGGGAGGAATCAGCCCCAGCATTTT.

The CDR3 bases are TGCAGCGTTGCCCGGGGGGTCTACGAGCAGTACTTC. Amino acid sequence: CSVARGVYEQYF. The chain is built from TRBV29-1 and TRBJ2-7, with 7 bases matching TRBD2. CDR1 is SQVTM, CDR2 ANQGSEA, per germline. Trimming at V came to 4 bases and at J to 3 bases, leaving 3 bases not matched to a gene. The CDR3 contains 12 residues.

This chain uses TRBV15 with TRBJ2-5, with D unclear. V was pared by 0 bases and J by 1 base, with 9 bases between. Germline-derived CDR1 and CDR2 are LNHNV and YYDKDF (reference sequence). The CDR3 runs 15 residues. CDR3: CATSRDAGFQETQYF. CDR3 coding DNA: TGTGCCACCAGCAGAGATGCCGGGTTCCAAGAGACCCAGTACTTC.

The V gene is TRBV6-5, the J gene TRBJ2-3, with a possible D match to TRBD2 (6 bases). This CDR3 has 14 residues. Germline V gene sequence: CDR1 MNHEY, CDR2 SVGAGI. V lost 2 bases and J lost 5, with 11 bases in between. CDR3 protein: CASSYAGSRDTQYF. The CDR3 region has the DNA TGTGCCAGCAGTTACGCGGGGTCTAGAGATACGCAGTATTTT.

This chain connects TRBV4-1 to TRBJ2-2; a weak D match, TRBD1 (5 bases). The CDR3 consists of 17 residues. Germline loops: CDR1 MGHRA, CDR2 YSYEKL. With 1 base removed from V and 2 bases from J, the gap between germline ends came to 14 bases. CDR3 bases: TGCGCCAGCAGCCAAGGTGGGGCAGTTCTTAACACCGGGGAGCTGTTTTTT. Its translation is CASSQGGAVLNTGELFF.

The chain uses TRBV27 and TRBJ2-1, with 9 nucleotides matching TRBD2. Trimming removed 3 bases from V and 5 bases from J; junction bases left unmatched: 5. CDR3 length equals 15 residues. The germline CDR1 and CDR2 sequences are MNHEY and SMNVEV (reference sequence). CDR3 protein: CASSFGGRANNEQFF. As DNA, the CDR3 is TGTGCCAGCAGTTTCGGCGGGAGGGCGAACAATGAGCAGTTCTTC.

The J gene is TRBJ1-5, the V gene TRBV6-1, with D perhaps TRBD1 (6 bases). CDR1 is MNHNS, CDR2 SASEGT, per germline. This CDR3 is built from 14 residues. Trimming cost V 4 bases and J 5 bases, with 12 bases left between them. CDR3 region: CASSGGRGYQPQHF. The CDR3 region has the DNA TGTGCCAGCAGTGGAGGCAGGGGATATCAGCCCCAGCATTTT.

The chain uses TRBV19 and TRBJ1-2, with a possible D match to TRBD1 (5 bases). The V gene's germline CDR1 is LNHDA and CDR2 SQIVND (reference sequence). The CDR3 loop spans 18 amino acids. The V end was cut by 3 bases, the J end by 5 bases, with 25 bases between. The CDR3 nucleotides read TGTGCCAGTAGTATCCTGCTCACCCGATTAGGGGCCGGGTATGGCTACACCTTC. This gives the protein CASSILLTRLGAGYGYTF.

The chain carries TRBV11-2 and TRBJ1-2; D perhaps matches TRBD1 (5 bases). This CDR3 contains 15 residues. The V end lost 1 base, the J end lost 1 base, and 10 bases lay between the germline ends. Germline lookup yields CDR1 SGHAT and CDR2 FQNNGV. CDR3 sequence (DNA): TGTGCCAGCAGCTTAGTACCAGGGCATAACTATGGCTACACCTTC. Translated, it gives CASSLVPGHNYGYTF.

The chain is built from TRBV2 and TRBJ2-5; the match to TRBD1 covers 9 bases. The J segment lost 4 bases and the V segment lost 5 bases, leaving 8 bases of the junction unmatched. The CDR3 extends over 15 amino acids. Germline CDR1 reads SNHLY; CDR2 reads FYNNEI. DNA of the CDR3: TGTGCCAGCAGTCACCGTGGGGGACAGGGAGAGACCCAGTACTTC. Its translation: CASSHRGGQGETQYF.

As to this clone: At one boundary the junction diverges from the germline segment, which might be a read error. V and J are TRBV7-9 and TRBJ2-7, with 9 bases lining up with TRBD1. This CDR3 has 18 amino acids. CDR1 and CDR2 (germline): SEHNR, FQNEAQ (reference sequence). In DNA form, the CDR3 reads TGTTCCAGCAGCTCGACGGGACAGGGCTGGTTTTTGAGGTACGAGCAGTACTTC. Its translation: CSSSSTGQGWFLRYEQYF.

This sequence joins TRBV5-1 and TRBJ1-4, with D tentatively TRBD1 (6 bases). Trimming removed 2 bases at V and 4 bases at J, with 18 bases between. Germline CDR1 and CDR2: SGHRS and YFSETQ. CDR3 length: 17 amino acids. The CDR3 nucleotides are TGCGCCAGCAGCTTTTCGGCAGGGGCAGGTGATAATGAAAAACTGTTTTTT. Amino acids: CASSFSAGAGDNEKLFF.

This clone appeared once. J is TRBJ2-7 and V is TRBV7-3; perhaps TRBD2 as D (5 bases). Looked up from germline, CDR1 is SGHTA and CDR2 is FQGTGA. V lost 2 bases and J lost 6, with 8 bases in between. CDR3 size: 12 residues. CDR3 nucleotide sequence: TGTGCCAGCAGCTTATCCGGAGGCGAGCAGTACTTC. It specifies CASSLSGGEQYF. Full variable domain (rest looked up from reference TRBV7-3 and TRBJ2-7): GAGVSQTPSNKVTEKGKYVELRCDPISGHTALYWYRQSLGQGPEFLIYFQGTGAADDSGLPNDRFFAVRPEGSVSTLKIQRTERGDSAVYLCASSLSGGEQYFGPGTRLTVT.

V is TRBV27 and J is TRBJ2-1; D unclear. This CDR3 contains 16 residues. The germline CDR1 and CDR2 sequences are MNHEY and SMNVEV (reference sequence). V gave up 1 base and J gave up 5 bases, with 15 bases separating them. CDR3 protein: CASSLYWQVVDNEQFF. The CDR3 nucleotides are TGTGCCAGCAGTTTATACTGGCAGGTAGTTGACAATGAGCAGTTCTTC.

This clone showed up just a few times. For the CDR3, the DNA is TGTGCCAGCAGTGGGCATGGTGGCATCGCACCCCTCCACTTT. This codes for CASSGHGGIAPLHF. The V and J genes are TRBV2 and TRBJ1-6; D gene ambiguous. Trimming removed 4 bases at V and 11 bases at J, with 15 bases between. The CDR3 is 14 residues long. Per the germline V gene, CDR1 is SNHLY and CDR2 is FYNNEI.

The V gene is TRBV6-5, the J gene TRBJ2-3, with 13 positions matching TRBD2. J was trimmed by 7 bases and V by 7 bases; bases with no gene match: 5. The CDR3 extends over 14 amino acids. Germline lookup yields CDR1 MNHEY and CDR2 SVGAGI. CDR3 region: CASKKGLAGNTQYF. CDR3 coding DNA: TGTGCCAGCAAAAAGGGACTAGCGGGGAATACGCAGTATTTT.

The chain couples TRBV28 to TRBJ2-7, with 8 bases lining up with TRBD1. This CDR3 has 15 amino acids. Germline V lookup: CDR1 MDHEN, CDR2 SYDVKM. Trimming took 7 bases from V and 3 from J; bases not matched to a gene: 11. CDR3 sequence reads: CASTSPGTGYYEQYF. DNA for the CDR3: TGTGCCAGCACTAGTCCCGGGACAGGTTACTACGAGCAGTACTTC.

V gene TRBV6-4 combines with J gene TRBJ2-2, with D hard to call. This CDR3 is 14 amino acids long. V was trimmed by 6 bases and J by 0 bases, leaving 8 bases between them. Germline loops: CDR1 MRHNA, CDR2 SNTAGT. The CDR3 coding sequence is TGTGCCAGCAGACCCAGATCGAACACCGGGGAGCTGTTTTTT. This translates into CASRPRSNTGELFF.

V is TRBV7-2 and J is TRBJ2-2, with D perhaps TRBD2 (5 bases). Germline-derived CDR1 and CDR2 are SGHTA and FQGNSA. The CDR3 totals 16 residues. V lost 5 bases and J lost 0, with 13 bases in between. The CDR3 sequence: CASSRRADANTGELFF. CDR3 sequence (DNA): TGTGCCAGCAGCCGCCGAGCGGATGCGAACACCGGGGAGCTGTTTTTT. Variable domain in full (rest from reference TRBV7-2 and TRBJ2-2): GAGVSQSPSNKVTEKGKDVELRCDPISGHTALYWYRQSLGQGLEFLIYFQGNSAPDKSGLPSDRFSAERTGGSVSTLTIQRTQQEDSAVYLCASSRRADANTGELFFGEGSRLTVL.

This clone was picked up one time. The chain carries TRBV6-4 and TRBJ2-1; TRBD1 might be the D (5 bases). V lost 4 bases to trimming and J lost 0 bases, with 10 bases between them. This CDR3 contains 15 residues. Germline CDR1 reads MRHNA; CDR2 reads SNTAGT. CDR3 in amino acids: CASSATEVSYNEQFF. CDR3 sequence (DNA): TGTGCCAGCAGTGCGACAGAGGTCTCCTACAATGAGCAGTTCTTC.

The chain is built from TRBV28 and TRBJ1-6; TRBD1 matches at 8 bases. The CDR3 totals 16 residues. V was pared by 6 bases and J by 5 bases, with 9 bases of the junction left unmatched. Germline lookup yields CDR1 MDHEN and CDR2 SYDVKM. The CDR3 coding sequence is TGTGCCAGCAGCGACCTAAGGACAGGGAATAATTCACCCCTCCACTTT. Translated, it gives CASSDLRTGNNSPLHF.

The chain couples TRBV30 to TRBJ1-5; the match to TRBD1 covers 11 bases. The CDR3 is made up of 13 amino acids. V was clipped by 5 bases and J by 7 bases; unmatched bases: 4. The germline CDR1 and CDR2 sequences are GTSNPN and SVGIG (reference sequence). CDR3 residues: CAWGGQGEQPQHF. CDR3 coding DNA: TGTGCCTGGGGGGGACAGGGGGAACAGCCCCAGCATTTT.